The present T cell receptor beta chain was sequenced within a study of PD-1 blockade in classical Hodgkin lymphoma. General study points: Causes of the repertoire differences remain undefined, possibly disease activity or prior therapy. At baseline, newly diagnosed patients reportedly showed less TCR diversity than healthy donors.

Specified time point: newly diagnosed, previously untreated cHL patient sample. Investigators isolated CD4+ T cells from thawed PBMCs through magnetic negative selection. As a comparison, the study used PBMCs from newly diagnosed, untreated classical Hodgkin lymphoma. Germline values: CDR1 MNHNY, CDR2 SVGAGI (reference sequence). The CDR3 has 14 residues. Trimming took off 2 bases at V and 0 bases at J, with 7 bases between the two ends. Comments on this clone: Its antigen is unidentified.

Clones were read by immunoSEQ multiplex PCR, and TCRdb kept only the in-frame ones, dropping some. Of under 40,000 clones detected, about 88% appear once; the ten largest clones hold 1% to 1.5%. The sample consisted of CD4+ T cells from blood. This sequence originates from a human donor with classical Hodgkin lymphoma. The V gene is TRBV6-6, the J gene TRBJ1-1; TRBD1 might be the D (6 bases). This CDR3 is CASSYGGLNTEAFF. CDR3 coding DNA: TGTGCCAGCAGTTACGGGGGGCTGAACACTGAAGCTTTCTTT.